This TCR beta chain was identified during a study of post-analysis software for immune sequencing data (dated by TCRdb to between 2015 and 2016). For the wider study: Relapsing-remitting, secondary progressive and progressive-relapsing multiple sclerosis were recorded as disease courses, and subtype annotation was lacking for some patients. Patient repertoires were compared against 10 to 12 previously published healthy control repertoires from donors aged roughly 6 to 28 years. A subset of samples was prepared in parallel using single-end sample barcoding, then pooled and co-amplified after Illumina adapter ligation. What the work shows at the level of the full study, not this receptor alone: The control group was slightly older than the multiple sclerosis patient group. Multiple sclerosis patients had significantly lower normalized Chao1 diversity than controls, a result that suggests substantial peripheral T-cell clonal expansion. Direct clustering with F measure showed strong co-clustering of samples prepared in the same batch, prompting a batch-effect correction.

Library creation used PCR. The sequencing machine was an Illumina HiSeq 2500. To reduce PCR and sequencing biases, unique molecular identifiers were incorporated into the TCR beta cDNA libraries. Per 1 to 10 million input T cells, approximately 500,000 cDNA molecules were obtained, such that each molecule approximated one T cell. The same protocol used for the earlier healthy control dataset was applied to prepare and sequence the patient libraries. Within a given batch, samples were prepared together, multiplexed and sequenced on the same HiSeq lane. Per the source publication's procedure: Raw barcoded reads were processed with MIGEC, and single-read molecular identifier groups were discarded before consensus assembly and CDR3 extraction. Clonotype tables were post-analysed with VDJtools, and diversity was normalized by down-sampling all datasets to the smallest sample size. In repertoire overlap clustering, CDR3 amino acid sequences, but not nucleotide sequences, were matched to correct batch-related cross-sample contamination. TCRdb itself trimmed the public reads at Q25 with fastp, ran MiXCR and retained productive beta chains. One record per CDR3 amino acid sequence lists the most common genes and DNA. The V and J calls shown here were made by TCRdb, not taken from the authors' results. The sample table shows about 460,000 distinct CDR3 sequences, and roughly 45% are seen once. 9.5% to 13% of the sample rests with the top ten.

This clonotype has only a few counts. Its antigen is not yet known. With a much larger clone just one base away, this may be a read error. To demonstrate the VDJtools post-analysis software, the study profiled TCR beta repertoires from the peripheral blood of about a dozen young patients with multiple sclerosis. The multiple sclerosis patients were children and adolescents between roughly 6 and 17 years of age. The clonotype was recovered from a girl between 10 and 17 years old with multiple sclerosis. Sequences were obtained from blood.

The base sequence is TGTGCCAGCAGCTTGCGGCAGCGGAGTAGGGATGAGCAGTACTTC. Its protein is CASSLRQRSRDEQYF. The chain was built from TRBV11-1 and TRBJ2-5, and the D gene may be TRBD2, 5 bases matching. Taken from the germline V gene (reference sequence), the CDR1 and CDR2 loops are SGHAT and FQDESV. There are 15 amino acids in the CDR3, from cysteine to phenylalanine inclusive. Only the CDR3 portion is preserved as DNA: 45 bases, with reading frame beginning at the first base. V is shortened by 3 bases, J by 11 bases, and the region joining them spans 22 bases.